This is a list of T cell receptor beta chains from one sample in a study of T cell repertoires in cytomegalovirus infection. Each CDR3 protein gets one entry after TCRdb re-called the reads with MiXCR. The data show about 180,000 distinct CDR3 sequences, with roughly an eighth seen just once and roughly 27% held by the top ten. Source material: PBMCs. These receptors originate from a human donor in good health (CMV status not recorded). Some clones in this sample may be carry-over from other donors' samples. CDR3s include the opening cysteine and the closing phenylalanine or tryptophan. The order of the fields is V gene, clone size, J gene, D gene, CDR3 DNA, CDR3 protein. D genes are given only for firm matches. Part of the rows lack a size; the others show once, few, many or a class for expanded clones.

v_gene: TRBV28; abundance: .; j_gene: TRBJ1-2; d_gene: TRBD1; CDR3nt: TGTGCCAGCAGAGGACAGGGCGTTTATGGCTACACCTTC; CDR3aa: CASRGQGVYGYTF
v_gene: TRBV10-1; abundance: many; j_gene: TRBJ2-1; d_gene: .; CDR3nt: TGCGCCAGCAGTGAGTCTAGGGGGTCGAGCTCCTACAATGAGCAGTTCTTC; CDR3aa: CASSESRGSSSYNEQFF
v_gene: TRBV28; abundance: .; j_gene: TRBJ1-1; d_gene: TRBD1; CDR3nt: TGTGCCAGCAGACCTCCCCGGGACAGGATGGATGCTTTCTTT; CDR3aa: CASRPPRDRMDAFF
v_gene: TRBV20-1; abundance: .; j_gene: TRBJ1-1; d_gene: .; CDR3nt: TGCAGTGCTAGAGTATCATGGGGTACTGAAGCTTCCTTT; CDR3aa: CSARVSWGTEASF
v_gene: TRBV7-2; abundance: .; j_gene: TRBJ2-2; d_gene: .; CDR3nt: TGTGCCAGCAGCTCTAGACAGGCCGGGGAGCTGTTTTTT; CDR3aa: CASSSRQAGELFF
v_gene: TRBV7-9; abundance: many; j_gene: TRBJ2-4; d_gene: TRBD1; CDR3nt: TGTGCCAGCAGCCCACGACAGGGGTCCATAGCCAAAAACATTCAGTACTTC; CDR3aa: CASSPRQGSIAKNIQYF
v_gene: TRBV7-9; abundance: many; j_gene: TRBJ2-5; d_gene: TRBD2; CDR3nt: TGTGCCAGCAGCTTAGGGACTAGCGGGAGCCAAGAGACCCAGTACTTC; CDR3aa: CASSLGTSGSQETQYF
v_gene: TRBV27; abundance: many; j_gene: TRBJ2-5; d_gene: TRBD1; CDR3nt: TGTGCCAGCAGTCCCCGACAGGGGGCTAATCAAGAGACCCAGTACTTC; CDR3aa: CASSPRQGANQETQYF
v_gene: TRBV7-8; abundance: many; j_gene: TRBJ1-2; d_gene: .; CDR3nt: TGTGCCAGCAGCTTTGGAGGGCAGTCTGGGAACTATGGCTACACCTTC; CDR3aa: CASSFGGQSGNYGYTF
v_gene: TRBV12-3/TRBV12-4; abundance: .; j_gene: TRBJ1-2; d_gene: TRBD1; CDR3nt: TGTGCCAGCAGTTCCCCAAGGACAGGGCCCTATGGCTACACCTTC; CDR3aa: CASSSPRTGPYGYTF
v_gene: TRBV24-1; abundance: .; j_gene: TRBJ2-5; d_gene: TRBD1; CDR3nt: TGTGCCACCAGTGACCCCGGGACAGGGCGAGAGACCCAGTACTTC; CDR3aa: CATSDPGTGRETQYF
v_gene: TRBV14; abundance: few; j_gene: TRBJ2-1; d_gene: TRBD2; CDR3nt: TGTGCCAGCAGCCAAGAAACTAGCGGGAGGGCCTTAGGTGAGCAGTTCTTC; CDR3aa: CASSQETSGRALGEQFF
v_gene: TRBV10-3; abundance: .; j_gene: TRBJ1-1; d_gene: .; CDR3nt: TGTGCCATCAGTGAGTCAGGGGGAGTGAACACTGAAGCTTTCTTT; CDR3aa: CAISESGGVNTEAFF
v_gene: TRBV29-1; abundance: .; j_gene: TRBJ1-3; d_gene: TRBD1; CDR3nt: TGCAGCGTTGAGGCCAACAGGGGTGGAAACACCATATATTTT; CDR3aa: CSVEANRGGNTIYF
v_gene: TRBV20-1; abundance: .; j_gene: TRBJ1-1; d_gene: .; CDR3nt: TGCAGTGCTATCCCGACAAGGGAGACTGAAGCTTTCTTT; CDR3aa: CSAIPTRETEAFF
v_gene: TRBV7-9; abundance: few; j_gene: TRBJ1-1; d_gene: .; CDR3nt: TGTGCCAGCAGCTCCCAGGGAGAGGGGACTGAAGCTTTCTTT; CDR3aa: CASSSQGEGTEAFF